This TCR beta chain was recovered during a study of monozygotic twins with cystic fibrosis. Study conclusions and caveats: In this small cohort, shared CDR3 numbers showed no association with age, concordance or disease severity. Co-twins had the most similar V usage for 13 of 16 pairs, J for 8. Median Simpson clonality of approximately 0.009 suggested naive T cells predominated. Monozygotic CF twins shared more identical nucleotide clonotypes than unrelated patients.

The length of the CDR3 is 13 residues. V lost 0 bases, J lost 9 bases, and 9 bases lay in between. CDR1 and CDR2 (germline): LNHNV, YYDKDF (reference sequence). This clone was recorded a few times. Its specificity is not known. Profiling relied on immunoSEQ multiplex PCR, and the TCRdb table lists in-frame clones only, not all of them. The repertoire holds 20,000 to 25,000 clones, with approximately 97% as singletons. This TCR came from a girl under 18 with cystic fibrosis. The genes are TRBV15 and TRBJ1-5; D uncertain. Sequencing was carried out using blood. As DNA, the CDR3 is TGTGCCACCAGCAGAGATATGGCGGGGCCCCAGCATTTT. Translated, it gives CATSRDMAGPQHF.